The present T cell receptor (beta chain) was sequenced within a study of T cell responses to AZD1222 COVID-19 vaccine. General study results and limits: Nearly half of spike-specific TCRs reportedly go after variant regions that carry no mutations. White British people made up most donors, females outnumbered males, and clonal diversity was possibly underestimated. Without day 14 samples, only post-peak T cell repertoires were studied.

As concerns this clone: Antigen: not known.

CDR3 length equals 14 residues. V was cut by 9 bases and J by 0 bases, with 15 bases left in between. Germline CDR1 is LNHNV and CDR2 is YYDKDF (reference sequence). The method was immunoSEQ multiplex PCR; TCRdb's version includes in-frame clones alone and lacks a portion of them. The sample consists of fewer than 150,000 clones, around 88% of them appearing once. This receptor was taken from an adult in good health. The V gene is TRBV15, the J gene TRBJ2-7; D tentatively reads TRBD1 or TRBD2 (5 bases each). The specimen comprised peripheral blood, sampled on day 0 of AZD1222 vaccination. The CDR3 DNA reads as TGTGCCACGGCTAGGGGAGCGGTCTCCTACGAGCAGTACTTC. Amino acids: CATARGAVSYEQYF.